This entry lists 16 T cell receptor beta chains sequenced from one sample in a study of blood T cell repertoires in COVID-19. Sequencing was performed with immunoSEQ multiplex PCR; in TCRdb, only in-frame clones are kept and a portion is missing. The table has about 120,000 clones, around 87% seen once. Sequences were obtained from peripheral blood. These TCRs come from a woman in her fifties or sixties with acute or convalescent COVID-19.

The chain combines TRBV4-3 with TRBJ2-7; 8 bases align to TRBD1. With V trimmed by 4 bases and J by 3 bases, 8 bases remained unmatched. CDR3 length: 15 residues. Germline CDR1 is LGHNA and CDR2 is YSLEER. The CDR3 here is CASSLLRQGFYEQYF. CDR3 coding DNA: TGCGCCAGCAGCCTTCTTAGACAGGGGTTCTACGAGCAGTACTTC.

In DNA, the CDR3 is TGTGCCAGCAACTTTGGTCCAGGGGAGGGGACTGAAGCTTTCTTT. It translates to CASNFGPGEGTEAFF. This rearrangement joins TRBV3-1 (or the pseudogene TRBV3-2) to TRBJ1-1; a possible D gene is TRBD1 (6 bases). Germline loops: CDR1 LGHDT, CDR2 YNNKEL (reference sequence). Trimming shortened V by 7 bases and J by 5 bases, and 20 bases separated the two germline ends. The CDR3 sequence is 15 residues long.

The chain carries TRBV4-3 and TRBJ1-6; the D gene is possibly TRBD1 (5 bases). Germline lookup yields CDR1 LGHNA and CDR2 YSLEER. The CDR3 is made up of 14 amino acids. V was clipped by 4 bases and J by 7 bases, with 11 bases between them. Here the CDR3 DNA reads TGCGCCAGCAGCCTGAAAAAGGGGAATTCACCCCTCCACTTT. Its protein product is CASSLKKGNSPLHF.

The chain has TRBV30 and TRBJ1-5; possible D gene TRBD1, 6 bases. V was clipped by 3 bases and J by 4 bases, with 16 bases between them. The CDR3 contains 15 residues. Germline values: CDR1 GTSNPN, CDR2 SVGIG (reference sequence). CDR3 amino acids: CAWSGRDTRNQPQHF. The CDR3 bases are TGTGCCTGGAGCGGCCGGGACACTAGAAATCAGCCCCAGCATTTT.

The rearrangement links TRBV18 to TRBJ1-6; D gene ambiguous. V lost 3 bases and J lost 8, with 5 bases in between. This CDR3 has 12 amino acids. Germline CDR1 is KGHSH and CDR2 is LQKENI. The CDR3 DNA sequence: TGTGCCAGCTCACCCGGAGATTCACCCCTCCACTTT. Protein: CASSPGDSPLHF.

This clone was found many times. The chain has TRBV5-4 and TRBJ1-1; D ambiguous. V lost 5 bases and J 2 bases, leaving 10 bases between the germline ends. CDR1 SGHNT and CDR2 YYREEE come from the germline V gene (reference sequence). The CDR3 runs 13 residues. CDR3 protein: CASSLLTNTEAFF. For the CDR3, the DNA is TGTGCCAGCAGTCTTCTTACTAACACTGAAGCTTTCTTT.

The V call is TRBV5-1, the J call TRBJ2-7; D perhaps matches TRBD1 (6 bases). Germline CDR1 reads SGHRS; CDR2 reads YFSETQ. This CDR3 region has 12 residues. Trimming stripped 4 bases from V and 3 bases from J, with 8 bases between. The CDR3 region is CASSRDIYEQYF. The DNA for the CDR3 is TGCGCCAGCAGCCGGGACATCTACGAGCAGTACTTC.

The chain uses TRBV18 and TRBJ1-5; D not certain. The germline V and J ends were trimmed by 6 bases and 5 bases, with 14 bases remaining between them. The CDR3 length is 14 residues. CDR1 KGHSH and CDR2 LQKENI come from the germline V gene. CDR3 residues: CASSQGRGDQPQHF. The CDR3 coding sequence is TGTGCCAGCTCCCAAGGGAGAGGAGATCAGCCCCAGCATTTT. The full variable domain, with the rest looked up from reference TRBV18 and TRBJ1-5, is NAGVMQNPRHLVRRRGQEARLRCSPMKGHSHVYWYRQLPEEGLKFMVYLQKENIIDESGMPKERFSAEFPKEGPSILRIQQVVRGDSAAYFCASSQGRGDQPQHFGDGTRLSIL.

CDR3 DNA sequence: TGTGCCAGCGGGACAGGGGCGACCTACAATGAGCAGTTCTTC. Its translation is CASGTGATYNEQFF. The chain links TRBV7-9 to TRBJ2-1, with 10 bases fitting TRBD1. The ends lost 8 bases at V and 2 bases at J; junction bases unmatched: 3. CDR3 length: 14 amino acids. CDR1 and CDR2 from the germline V gene are SEHNR and FQNEAQ (reference sequence).

V and J are TRBV29-1 and TRBJ1-1, with D perhaps matching TRBD1 (6 bases). The length of the CDR3 is 13 residues. Germline V gene sequence: CDR1 SQVTM, CDR2 ANQGSEA. CDR3 sequence: CSYHEGGITEAFF. The CDR3 DNA sequence: TGCAGTTATCATGAGGGGGGGATTACTGAAGCTTTCTTT.

In this sample, this clone turned up a few times. The chain carries TRBV11-3 and TRBJ1-1; D is ambiguous. The germline gives CDR1 SGHNT, CDR2 YENEEA. The CDR3 contains 13 residues. V dropped 6 bases and J dropped 0 bases, with 8 bases sitting between them. CDR3 region: CASSYKLNTEAFF. The CDR3 DNA is TGTGCCAGCAGTTACAAGTTGAACACTGAAGCTTTCTTT.

V is TRBV25-1 and J is TRBJ1-4; TRBD1 matches 7 bases. V dropped 8 bases and J dropped 5; count of bases not matched to a gene: 5. Germline V gene sequence: CDR1 MGHDK, CDR2 SYGVNS. The CDR3 contains 13 residues. CDR3 sequence: CASATGRNEKLFF. CDR3 coding DNA: TGTGCCAGCGCGACAGGGAGAAATGAAAAACTGTTTTTT.

V is TRBV24-1 and J is TRBJ2-7, with D possibly being TRBD2 (6 bases). The CDR3 consists of 14 residues. Between the trimmed V and J ends, which lost 2 bases and 2 bases, there was a span of 9 bases. Germline CDR1 and CDR2: KGHDR and SFDVKD. The CDR3 DNA follows: TGTGCCACCAGTGATTCAGGGACTGCCTACGAGCAGTACTTC. Translating it yields CATSDSGTAYEQYF.

The chain recombines TRBV5-6 with TRBJ2-7, with TRBD2 identical over 7 bases. Germline CDR1 reads SGHDT; CDR2 reads YYEEEE. The J segment lost 0 bases and the V segment lost 2 bases, leaving 8 bases of the junction unmatched. The CDR3 sequence is 16 residues long. CDR3 sequence: CASSFFGGTSSYEQYF. DNA of the CDR3: TGTGCCAGCAGCTTTTTCGGGGGGACGAGCTCCTACGAGCAGTACTTC.

The V and J genes are TRBV24-1 and TRBJ2-7; a weak D match, TRBD1 (6 bases). V dropped 5 bases and J dropped 3 bases, with 10 bases sitting between them. This CDR3 contains 13 residues. Germline loops: CDR1 KGHDR, CDR2 SFDVKD. The CDR3 DNA is TGTGCCACCAGTGGGACAGCCAGCTACGAGCAGTACTTC. This gives the protein CATSGTASYEQYF.

V is TRBV3-1 (or the pseudogene TRBV3-2) and J is TRBJ2-2, with a weak D call TRBD2 (5 bases). The CDR3 sequence is 15 residues long. Germline loops: CDR1 LGHDT, CDR2 YNNKEL (reference sequence). The ends were cut back, 3 bases at V and 5 bases at J, with 13 bases in the middle. This chain's CDR3 is CASSQTSPGTGELFF. CDR3 bases: TGTGCCAGCAGCCAGACATCTCCGGGGACCGGGGAGCTGTTTTTT.